The 30 T cell receptor beta chains listed next were all sequenced from one sample in a study of regulatory T cells in long-lasting Graves disease. CDR3 regions were amplified by Arm-PCR using iRepertoire HTBI primers to build TCR beta libraries. TCRdb fed the multiplex PCR reads into MiXCR, producing one record per CDR3 protein. The sample yields some 340,000 distinct CDR3 sequences, roughly 12% seen once. The time point: newly diagnosed GD, antithyroid drugs for less than 3 months. Preparation of the TCR library used RNA extracted from PBMCs. This sample was shared with a second study, whose subject was T cells in Graves' hyperthyroidism and ophthalmopathy.

Sequenced here: peripheral blood mononuclear cells (PBMCs), sampled at new diagnosis, from a patient treated with antithyroid drugs. The receptors were gathered from a woman between 18 and 29 years old with Graves disease.

This chain links TRBV2 with TRBJ2-1; no clear D gene. CDR1 is SNHLY, CDR2 FYNNEI, per germline. The V gene lost 5 bases and the J gene lost 0 bases, with 14 bases spanning the gap. CDR3 length equals 16 residues. The DNA of the CDR3 is TGTGCCAGCAGTCAAGGCCCGTTTGGCTCCTACAATGAGCAGTTCTTC. Translation gives CASSQGPFGSYNEQFF.

The chain is built from TRBV6-1 and TRBJ2-1; 8 bases are shared with TRBD2. CDR1 MNHNS and CDR2 SASEGT come from the germline V gene. The CDR3 runs to 13 residues. The V gene end was trimmed by 7 bases and the J gene end by 8 bases; junction bases not matched to a gene: 7. The CDR3 DNA is TGTGCCAGCAATCTAGCGGGTAGCGATGAGCAGTTCTTC. Its translation is CASNLAGSDEQFF.

This clonotype was found many times. This chain joins TRBV11-2 and TRBJ2-5; D is perhaps TRBD1 or TRBD2 (5 bases each). With 4 bases removed from V and 3 bases from J, the gap between germline ends came to 9 bases. The germline gives CDR1 SGHAT, CDR2 FQNNGV. This CDR3 contains 13 residues. The CDR3 loop reads CASSSWDEETQYF. The DNA of the CDR3 is TGTGCCAGCAGCTCGTGGGACGAAGAGACCCAGTACTTC.

This clonotype was found a few times. The chain couples TRBV4-3 to TRBJ2-2, with 7 bases fitting TRBD2. The V gene's germline CDR1 is LGHNA and CDR2 YSLEER. This CDR3 has 15 residues. V gave up 1 base and J gave up 3 bases; unmatched junction bases: 2. CDR3 protein: CASSQVAGDTGELFF. CDR3 DNA sequence: TGCGCCAGCAGCCAAGTCGCGGGGGACACCGGGGAGCTGTTTTTT.

This clonotype was picked up many times. CDR3 sequence: CSARDQLETGGTEAFF. DNA of the CDR3: TGCAGTGCTAGAGACCAACTCGAGACAGGGGGCACTGAAGCTTTCTTT. The chain has TRBV20-1 and TRBJ1-1, with 9 nucleotides matching TRBD1. The CDR3 is made up of 16 amino acids. Germline assignment: CDR1 DFQATT and CDR2 SNEGSKA (reference sequence). V shed 0 bases and J 4 bases; nucleotides not matched to a gene: 9.

The sample holds many counts of this clonotype. The chain uses TRBV20-1 and TRBJ2-5, with D unclear. Trimming stripped 1 base from V and 4 bases from J, with 10 bases between. The CDR3 totals 13 residues. Germline assignment: CDR1 DFQATT and CDR2 SNEGSKA (reference sequence). The CDR3 DNA reads TGCAGTGCTAGAGGAGCAGGCCCAGAGACCCAGTACTTC. It encodes CSARGAGPETQYF.

This clonotype was seen ten or more times. J is TRBJ1-1 and V is TRBV11-2; 9 bases map to TRBD1. The CDR3 covers 18 residues. The germline gives CDR1 SGHAT, CDR2 FQNNGV. V lost 1 base, J lost 7 bases, and 16 bases stayed unmatched. This CDR3 is CASSLAPERDRAVNEAFF. The CDR3 nucleotides are TGTGCCAGCAGCTTAGCCCCAGAGAGGGACAGGGCGGTTAATGAAGCTTTCTTT.

Many counts were recorded for this clonotype. The chain combines TRBV5-1 with TRBJ2-1; 15 bases are a match to TRBD2. The CDR3 runs to 15 residues. Germline V gives CDR1 SGHRS, CDR2 YFSETQ. Trimming took 7 bases from V and 5 from J; bases not matched to a gene: 4. As DNA, the CDR3 is TGCGCCAGCCTAGGACTAGCGGGAGGGAACAATGAGCAGTTCTTC. This translates into CASLGLAGGNNEQFF.

A few counts support this clonotype. The chain links TRBV7-6 to TRBJ2-1; D unresolved. The CDR3 totals 12 residues. The germline gives CDR1 SGHVS, CDR2 FNYEAQ. V gave up 5 bases and J gave up 8 bases, with 10 bases separating them. For the CDR3, the DNA is TGTGCCAGCAGCAGACATGGGGATGAGCAGTTCTTC. It yields the protein CASSRHGDEQFF.

This clonotype was counted many times. This chain joins TRBV7-2 and TRBJ2-7; 9 bases line up with TRBD1. This CDR3 region has 16 residues. Germline CDR1 reads SGHTA; CDR2 reads FQGNSA. J gave up 2 bases and V 5 bases, and 10 bases lay outside the gene matches. CDR3 region: CASSRQGDLLTYEQYF. CDR3 DNA: TGTGCCAGCAGCAGACAGGGGGACCTCCTTACCTACGAGCAGTACTTC.

This clonotype appeared many times. V gene TRBV7-2 combines with J gene TRBJ1-5; no definite D call. Trimming shortened V by 1 base and J by 12 bases, and 13 bases separated the two germline ends. Germline values: CDR1 SGHTA, CDR2 FQGNSA. This CDR3 spans 13 amino acids. For the CDR3, the DNA is TGTGCCAGCAGCTTAGGAGAACCGGGAGGCCAGCATTTT. Encoded protein: CASSLGEPGGQHF.

This clonotype was counted many times. The V and J genes are TRBV30 and TRBJ1-1, with a weak D call TRBD1 (5 bases). The ends were cut back, 4 bases at V and 3 bases at J, with 15 bases in the middle. The germline gives CDR1 GTSNPN, CDR2 SVGIG (reference sequence). The CDR3 contains 14 residues. CDR3 nucleotides: TGTGCCTGGACCATCAGGGTCCAGCACACTGAAGCTTTCTTT. Translated, it gives CAWTIRVQHTEAFF.

This clonotype has at least ten counts. The gene calls are TRBV7-3 and TRBJ2-2; a possible D gene is TRBD2 (5 bases). Germline V lookup: CDR1 SGHTA, CDR2 FQGTGA. The V and J ends lost 5 bases and 7 bases respectively, with 17 bases between them. The CDR3 is 15 amino acids. CDR3 region: CASSPQTRWGGELFF. The CDR3 nucleotides are TGTGCCAGCAGCCCTCAAACTAGGTGGGGCGGGGAGCTGTTTTTT.

V usage is TRBV24-1 and J usage is TRBJ2-3; weak D call: TRBD2 (6 bases). V was shortened by 5 bases and J by 4 bases, with 27 bases between the two germline ends. The CDR3 totals 19 residues. Germline assignment: CDR1 KGHDR and CDR2 SFDVKD. The DNA for the CDR3 is TGTGCCACCAGTGTCCGGCCGGGACTTAAAACAGAGGTCGCAGATACGCAGTATTTT. Translation: CATSVRPGLKTEVADTQYF.

This clonotype was recorded many times. The V and J genes are TRBV6-2 or TRBV6-3 and TRBJ1-1, with a possible D match to TRBD1 (6 bases). The CDR3 has 17 amino acids. Deletions cut 0 bases from V and 1 base from J, with 15 bases between. CDR1 and CDR2 (germline): MNHEY, SVGEGT. The CDR3 loop is CASSYSMLDSWNTEAFF. As DNA, the CDR3 is TGTGCCAGCAGTTACTCGATGCTGGACAGCTGGAACACTGAAGCTTTCTTT.

This clonotype was seen at least ten times. At one end the junction does not follow the germline gene, possibly because of a read error. The rearrangement joins TRBV7-7 to TRBJ2-1, with 11 bases identical to TRBD2. Germline CDR1 and CDR2: SSHAT and FNYEAQ (reference sequence). This CDR3 is built from 14 residues. Here the CDR3 reads CASSPHASGGPQFF. CDR3 sequence (DNA): TGTGCTAGCAGCCCCCACGCTAGCGGGGGGCCTCAGTTCTTC.

This clonotype showed up many times. The V call is TRBV18, the J call TRBJ1-1; no definite D call. Per the germline V gene, CDR1 is KGHSH and CDR2 is LQKENI. The CDR3 sequence is 13 residues long. V was trimmed by 8 bases and J by 1 base, leaving 11 bases between them. The CDR3: CASLSVPNTEAFF. As DNA, the CDR3 is TGTGCCAGCCTCTCAGTTCCGAACACTGAAGCTTTCTTT.

This chain links TRBV4-3 with TRBJ1-1, with D hard to call. The CDR3 is 14 residues long. Germline assignment: CDR1 LGHNA and CDR2 YSLEER. V was trimmed by 1 base and J by 5 bases, leaving 11 bases between them. The CDR3 reads CASSQGAHQTEAFF. CDR3 in DNA: TGCGCCAGCAGCCAAGGTGCGCATCAGACTGAAGCTTTCTTT.

This clonotype appeared a few times. This sequence joins TRBV12-3 or TRBV12-4 and TRBJ2-7; 8 bases agree with TRBD1. CDR3 length: 15 amino acids. The trim removed 3 bases at V and 7 bases at J, leaving 11 bases unmatched. CDR3 sequence (DNA): TGTGCCAGCAGTTTGCCGTCAGGGGGCAATCGAGAGCAGTACGTC. Protein sequence: CASSLPSGGNREQYV.

This clonotype was seen at least ten times. The rearrangement joins TRBV27 to TRBJ2-1, with D hard to call. Germline CDR1 is MNHEY and CDR2 is SMNVEV (reference sequence). With 1 base removed from V and 5 bases from J, the gap between germline ends came to 24 bases. The CDR3 length is 19 residues. This CDR3 reads CASSLYGWFGFREHNEQFF. CDR3 coding DNA: TGTGCCAGCAGTTTATACGGTTGGTTCGGTTTCAGAGAACACAATGAGCAGTTCTTC.

This clonotype was seen ten or more times. The rearrangement uses TRBV6-9 and TRBJ1-1; D gene uncertain. This CDR3 is 13 amino acids long. V dropped 3 bases and J dropped 4 bases, with 9 bases sitting between them. CDR1 and CDR2 from the germline V gene are MNHGY and SVAAGI. For the CDR3, the DNA is TGTGCCAGCAGTTACGCAGCCTCCACTGAAGCTTTCTTT. It codes for CASSYAASTEAFF.

Concerning this clonotype itself: A read error may be the cause here, since a much bigger clone is one base away. The genes are TRBV28 and TRBJ2-7; D possibly uses TRBD1 or TRBD2 (5 bases each). The CDR3 has 14 amino acids. CDR1 and CDR2 (germline): MDHEN, SYDVKM. The CDR3 DNA sequence: TGTGCCAGCAGTTTATTTCGGGGCCCCTACGAGCGGTACTTC. Residues: CASSLFRGPYERYF.

This clonotype has a handful of counts. V and J are TRBV6-1 and TRBJ2-1; D is perhaps TRBD2 (6 bases). The CDR3 is made up of 14 amino acids. Looked up from germline, CDR1 is MNHNS and CDR2 is SASEGT. V lost 9 bases, J lost 9 bases, and 21 bases lay in between. CDR3 in amino acids: CASWEAGSSGEQFF. CDR3 nucleotide sequence: TGTGCCAGTTGGGAGGCAGGCTCGTCGGGTGAGCAGTTCTTC.

At least ten counts were recorded for this clonotype. V is TRBV5-6 and J is TRBJ1-2, with D perhaps matching TRBD1 (5 bases). The CDR3 is 13 amino acids. V was cut by 2 bases and J by 3 bases, with 8 bases left in between. CDR1 and CDR2 (germline): SGHDT, YYEEEE. CDR3 amino acids: CASSFGGYYGYTF. The CDR3 bases are TGTGCCAGCAGCTTCGGGGGGTACTATGGCTACACCTTC.

Regarding this clonotype: A read error may be the cause here, since a much bigger clone is one base away. V usage is TRBV4-1 and J usage is TRBJ1-1, with unresolved D. The length of the CDR3 is 14 residues. V lost 3 bases and J 5 bases, leaving 13 bases between the germline ends. Germline values: CDR1 MGHRA, CDR2 YSYEKL. This chain's CDR3 is CASSQAPRRTEAFF. For the CDR3, the DNA is TGCGCCAGCAGCCAGGCACCAAGGCGAACTGAAGCTTTCTTT.

This rearrangement joins TRBV5-6 to TRBJ2-5; 12 bases are shared with TRBD2. Per germline, CDR1 SGHDT and CDR2 YYEEEE. The CDR3 extends over 17 amino acids. V was pared by 1 base and J by 4 bases, with 8 bases of the junction left unmatched. The CDR3 DNA sequence: TGTGCCAGCAGCTTGTGGTCTAGCGGGGGGGCCGCAGAGACCCAGTACTTC. It encodes CASSLWSSGGAAETQYF.

This clonotype was recorded at least ten times. The chain combines TRBV10-3 with TRBJ1-2, with D possibly matching TRBD1 (5 bases). Trimming removed 6 bases at V and 8 bases at J, with 22 bases between. The germline V gene encodes CDR1 ENHRY and CDR2 SYGVKD. This CDR3 is 15 amino acids long. The DNA for the CDR3 is TGTGCCATCAGCGACGTTGATTTGGGCAGGGCCGGCTACACCTTC. Translated: CAISDVDLGRAGYTF.

This chain links TRBV6-1 with TRBJ2-6; D gene uncertain. The germline CDR1 and CDR2 sequences are MNHNS and SASEGT. The CDR3 is made up of 15 amino acids. Trimming pared 6 bases from V and 1 base from J, leaving 10 bases between. CDR3 sequence (DNA): TGTGCCAGCAGATCCGTCTTGTCTGGGGCCAACGTCCTGACTTTC. Encoded protein: CASRSVLSGANVLTF.

In its sample, this clonotype was seen many times. This sequence joins TRBV7-2 and TRBJ2-7, with a tentative D call TRBD2 (6 bases). With 0 bases removed from V and 4 bases from J, the gap between germline ends came to 13 bases. CDR3 length: 15 residues. The germline gives CDR1 SGHTA, CDR2 FQGNSA. The CDR3, as DNA: TGTGCCAGCAGCTTAGCCCCGGGACTGACATACGAGCAGTACTTC. It codes for CASSLAPGLTYEQYF.

The sample holds a few counts of this clonotype. The CDR3 is CASSPKRIADNEQFF. DNA of the CDR3: TGTGCCAGCAGCCCAAAAAGAATCGCCGACAATGAGCAGTTCTTC. This chain connects TRBV7-2 to TRBJ2-1, with D unclear. Germline loops: CDR1 SGHTA, CDR2 FQGNSA. This CDR3 has 15 amino acids. V was cut by 5 bases and J by 5 bases, with 16 bases left in between.